Shown below are 23 T cell receptor beta chains from a single sample sequenced in a study of cytomegalovirus exposure and HLA in healthy donors (dated by TCRdb to about 2017). Library preparation was by the immunoSEQ multiplex PCR assay. For the multiplex PCR, a mixture combining 60 forward primers for TCR Vbeta segments and 13 reverse primers for TCR Jbeta segments was used. Imported from immuneACCESS, the table was reduced by TCRdb to in-frame sequences with V and J called. These copies leave out some clones; in studies compared against another copy, an unresolved V gene accounts for under half, and the cause of the remainder is not known. Present in this sample are 150,000 to 200,000 clones, 75% of which were seen just once. The ten biggest clones cover 2.5% to 3.5% of the sample. What was sequenced was PBMCs. These receptors originate from a woman aged 45 to 65 in good health and CMV-seropositive.

In this sample, this clone turned up once. J is TRBJ2-5 and V is TRBV19; 8 positions match TRBD1. CDR1 and CDR2 (germline): LNHDA, SQIVND (reference sequence). The CDR3 is made up of 15 amino acids. The V and J ends lost 7 bases and 4 bases, in that order; junction bases with no gene match: 11. This CDR3 is CASTRTGFEGETQYF. The DNA of the CDR3 is TGTGCCAGTACCCGGACAGGGTTTGAAGGAGAGACCCAGTACTTC.

The rearrangement links TRBV5-6 to TRBJ2-5, with TRBD1 identical over 7 bases. The J call may be faulty, since TRBJ2-7 better matches the DNA end. From germline, CDR1 is SGHDT and CDR2 YYEEEE. This CDR3 has 16 residues. CDR3 coding DNA: TGTGCCAGCAGCTTGGCCTCCGGGACAGCGACCTACGAGCAGTACTTC. Encoded protein: CASSLASGTATYEQYF.

The rearrangement links TRBV6-1 to TRBJ2-1; D call uncertain. CDR1 MNHNS and CDR2 SASEGT come from the germline V gene. V was clipped by 4 bases and J by 9 bases, with 7 bases between them. This CDR3 contains 11 residues. CDR3 DNA sequence: TGTGCCAGCAGTGGGGCAGGTGAGCAGTTCTTC. It is translated as CASSGAGEQFF.

Here the CDR3 reads CASSQTGRNSPLHF. CDR3 in DNA: TGTGCCAGCAGCCAGACAGGGAGAAATTCACCCCTCCACTTT. V usage is TRBV7-3 and J usage is TRBJ1-6; TRBD1 aligns across 7 bases. From germline, CDR1 is SGHTA and CDR2 FQGTGA. This CDR3 contains 14 residues. V lost 5 bases, J lost 7 bases, and 5 bases stayed unmatched. The full variable domain, rest sourced from reference TRBV7-3 and TRBJ1-6, is GAGVSQTPSNKVTEKGKYVELRCDPISGHTALYWYRQSLGQGPEFLIYFQGTGAADDSGLPNDRFFAVRPEGSVSTLKIQRTERGDSAVYLCASSQTGRNSPLHFGNGTRLTVT.

CDR3 sequence: CASTVQGNTGELFF. In DNA, the CDR3 is TGCGCCAGCACGGTACAGGGTAATACCGGGGAGCTGTTTTTT. The V and J genes are TRBV5-1 and TRBJ2-2; D possibly corresponds to TRBD1 (6 bases). CDR1 is SGHRS, CDR2 YFSETQ, per germline. The CDR3 has 14 amino acids. Between the trimmed V and J ends, which lost 6 bases and 5 bases, there was a span of 14 bases.

V and J are TRBV13 and TRBJ1-1; possibly TRBD1 for D (5 bases). There are 17 residues in the CDR3. V lost 2 bases and J lost 0, with 16 bases in between. Germline loops: CDR1 PRHDT, CDR2 FYEKMQ (reference sequence). CDR3 amino acids: CASSLFRGEMMNTEAFF. The CDR3 region has the DNA TGTGCCAGCAGCTTATTTAGGGGCGAGATGATGAACACTGAAGCTTTCTTT.

V usage is TRBV5-6 and J usage is TRBJ2-5; a possible D gene is TRBD2 (6 bases). V dropped 6 bases and J dropped 4 bases, with 19 bases sitting between them. Germline V gives CDR1 SGHDT, CDR2 YYEEEE. The CDR3 sequence is 15 residues long. In DNA form, the CDR3 reads TGTGCCAGCACCCCCGGGACTCACCCAGCAGAGACCCAGTACTTC. Residues: CASTPGTHPAETQYF.

The genes are TRBV7-3 and TRBJ1-2; D might be TRBD1 (5 bases). Between the trimmed V and J ends, which lost 5 bases and 8 bases, there was a span of 15 bases. The CDR3 extends over 13 amino acids. CDR1 is SGHTA, CDR2 FQGTGA, per germline. CDR3: CASSASGKQGYTF. CDR3 sequence (DNA): TGTGCCAGCAGCGCCTCAGGGAAACAGGGCTACACCTTC.

The rearrangement joins TRBV2 to TRBJ2-5; D might be TRBD2 (5 bases). CDR3 length: 14 residues. Trimming pared 3 bases from V and 5 bases from J, leaving 13 bases between. The V gene's germline CDR1 is SNHLY and CDR2 FYNNEI. In DNA form, the CDR3 reads TGTGCCAGCAGTGAGATCCGAGGCGGGGAGACCCAGTACTTC. Its protein product is CASSEIRGGETQYF.

V gene TRBV7-9 combines with J gene TRBJ1-4; 7 bases line up with TRBD1. The CDR3 has 14 residues. Germline trimming cut 8 bases from V and 0 bases from J; bases unmatched to any gene: 3. CDR1 and CDR2 (germline): SEHNR, FQNEAQ (reference sequence). The CDR3 loop is CASLGQATNEKLFF. DNA of the CDR3: TGTGCCAGCTTAGGACAGGCAACTAATGAAAAACTGTTTTTT.

This sequence joins TRBV29-1 and TRBJ1-1; D unclear. Germline CDR1 reads SQVTM; CDR2 reads ANQGSEA. The CDR3 has 13 residues. V lost 5 bases and J lost 5, with 15 bases in between. The CDR3 here is CSVQALGRTEAFF. The CDR3 nucleotides read TGCAGCGTTCAGGCTCTAGGGAGGACTGAAGCTTTCTTT. The variable domain in full, with the rest retrieved from reference TRBV29-1 and TRBJ1-1, is SAVISQKPSRDICQRGTSLTIQCQVDSQVTMMFWYRQQPGQSLTLIATANQGSEATYESGFVIDKFPISRPNLTFSTLTVSNMSPEDSSIYLCSVQALGRTEAFFGQGTRLTVV.

The chain combines TRBV6-1 with TRBJ1-6; D remains ambiguous. The germline CDR1 and CDR2 sequences are MNHNS and SASEGT. The CDR3 extends over 14 amino acids. Trimming removed 5 bases from V and 8 bases from J, with 13 bases in between. The CDR3 region is CASSRQQSDSPLHF. CDR3 sequence (DNA): TGTGCCAGCAGTCGACAACAGTCGGATTCACCCCTCCACTTT.

The V call is TRBV10-3, the J call TRBJ1-2, with 11 bases aligning to TRBD1. The ends lost 10 bases at V and 8 bases at J; junction bases unmatched: 12. Per germline, CDR1 ENHRY and CDR2 SYGVKD. The CDR3 extends over 14 amino acids. The CDR3 protein is CATLRTGGRVGYTF. CDR3 DNA: TGTGCCACCCTCCGGACAGGGGGCCGGGTAGGCTACACCTTC.

The chain uses TRBV5-1 and TRBJ2-5; 10 bases are shared with TRBD2. In germline, CDR1 is SGHRS, CDR2 YFSETQ. V gave up 4 bases and J gave up 4 bases; unmatched junction bases: 13. The CDR3 length is 17 residues. The CDR3 nucleotides are TGCGCCAGCAGCCAGCGAGCGGGGGGGCCTTCGCCAGAGACCCAGTACTTC. The encoded protein is CASSQRAGGPSPETQYF.

The chain employs TRBV4-1 and TRBJ1-4, with 9 nucleotides matching TRBD1. This CDR3 contains 17 residues. V dropped 1 base and J dropped 8; count of bases not matched to a gene: 11. Germline V gene lookup returns CDR1 MGHRA and CDR2 YSYEKL. The CDR3 nucleotides are TGCGCCAGCAGCCAAGTGGGGACAGGGAGGGTGAAGGAAAAACTGTTTTTT. Residues: CASSQVGTGRVKEKLFF.

This clone was observed a few times. V and J are TRBV7-8 and TRBJ2-3, with D uncertain. The germline gives CDR1 SGHVS, CDR2 FQNEAQ. V was cut by 0 bases and J by 1 base, with 14 bases left in between. This CDR3 is built from 17 residues. The CDR3 sequence: CASSLARFRRGTDTQYF. DNA of the CDR3: TGTGCCAGCAGCTTAGCGCGGTTCCGCCGGGGCACAGATACGCAGTATTTT.

This clone occurred once. This sequence joins TRBV7-2 and TRBJ1-1, with TRBD1 matching over 7 bases. The CDR3 covers 13 residues. J gave up 10 bases and V 4 bases, and 9 bases lay outside the gene matches. Germline assignment: CDR1 SGHTA and CDR2 FQGNSA. CDR3 DNA sequence: TGTGCCAGCAGCTCAGACAACAGGGGAAGAGCTTTCTTT. This codes for CASSSDNRGRAFF.

In this sample, this clone turned up a few times. V usage is TRBV18 and J usage is TRBJ2-3, with 8 bases lining up with TRBD1. Germline-derived CDR1 and CDR2 are KGHSH and LQKENI. Unmatched junction bases numbered 5, after V lost 3 bases and J lost 0 bases. CDR3 length: 16 residues. The CDR3 spells CASSPEDRASTDTQYF. The CDR3 nucleotides are TGTGCCAGCTCACCGGAGGACAGGGCCAGCACAGATACGCAGTATTTT.

This clone was seen a few times. The V call is TRBV5-4, the J call TRBJ1-1, with 7 bases identical to TRBD1. With V trimmed by 4 bases and J by 0 bases, 12 bases remained unmatched. Germline V gene sequence: CDR1 SGHNT, CDR2 YYREEE (reference sequence). The CDR3 is made up of 17 amino acids. In DNA form, the CDR3 reads TGTGCCAGCAGCGTTGGGTCCCCGGGACAGATGAACACTGAAGCTTTCTTT. It translates to CASSVGSPGQMNTEAFF. The full variable domain, in which reference TRBV5-4 and TRBJ1-1 provide the parts outside the CDR3, is ETGVTQSPTHLIKTRGQQVTLRCSSQSGHNTVSWYQQALGQGPQFIFQYYREEENGRGNFPPRFSGLQFPNYSSELNVNALELDDSALYLCASSVGSPGQMNTEAFFGQGTRLTVV.

The gene calls are TRBV4-2 and TRBJ2-7, with TRBD2 as a possible D gene (5 bases). The CDR3 has 16 residues. From germline, CDR1 is LGHNA and CDR2 YNFKEQ. The V end was cut by 4 bases, the J end by 3 bases, with 19 bases between. For the CDR3, the DNA is TGTGCCAGCAGCCTCGCGGGTTCCGGCAGAGACTACGAGCAGTACTTC. Its translation is CASSLAGSGRDYEQYF.

The chain combines TRBV23-1 with TRBJ1-5, with D perhaps TRBD1 (5 bases). TRBV23-1 is an ORF, with its function uncertain. This CDR3 comprises 15 residues. Trimming cost V 3 bases and J 0 bases, with 9 bases left between them. The CDR3 region is CASSQTDSSNQPQHF. For the CDR3, the DNA is TGCGCCAGCAGTCAGACCGACAGTAGCAATCAGCCCCAGCATTTT.

This clone appeared a few times. V and J are TRBV5-1 and TRBJ1-4; no clear D. The CDR3 is made up of 15 amino acids. Germline-derived CDR1 and CDR2 are SGHRS and YFSETQ. V was shortened by 4 bases and J by 6 bases, with 16 bases between the two germline ends. The CDR3 loop is CASSRLGRLDEKLFF. In DNA form, the CDR3 reads TGCGCCAGCAGCCGGCTTGGGAGGTTGGATGAAAAACTGTTTTTT.

V usage is TRBV25-1 and J usage is TRBJ1-2; D not resolved. This CDR3 is 15 amino acids long. CDR1 MGHDK and CDR2 SYGVNS come from the germline V gene. V was cut by 1 base and J by 0 bases, with 9 bases left in between. In DNA, the CDR3 is TGTGCCAGCAGTGAATTGGCTGCATCTAACTATGGCTACACCTTC. This codes for CASSELAASNYGYTF.